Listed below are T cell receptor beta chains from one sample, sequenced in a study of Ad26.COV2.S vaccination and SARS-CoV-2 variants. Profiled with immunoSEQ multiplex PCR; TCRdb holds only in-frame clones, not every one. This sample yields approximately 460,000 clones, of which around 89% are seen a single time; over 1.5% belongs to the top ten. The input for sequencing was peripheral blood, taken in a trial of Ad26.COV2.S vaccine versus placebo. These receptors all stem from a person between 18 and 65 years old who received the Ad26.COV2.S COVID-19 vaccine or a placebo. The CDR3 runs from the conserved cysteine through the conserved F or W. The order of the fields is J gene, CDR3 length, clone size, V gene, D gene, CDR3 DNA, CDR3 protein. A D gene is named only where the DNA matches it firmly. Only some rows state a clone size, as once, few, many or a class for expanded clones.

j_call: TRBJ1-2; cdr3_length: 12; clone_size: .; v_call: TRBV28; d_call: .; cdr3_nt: TGTGCCAGCAGTTTGAAGTATTTGGGCTACACCTTC; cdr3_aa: CASSLKYLGYTF
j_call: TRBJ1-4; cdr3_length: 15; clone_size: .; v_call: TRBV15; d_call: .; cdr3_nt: TGTGCCACCAGCATAAGGCAGGGAATTGGTGAAAAACTGTTTTTT; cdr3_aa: CATSIRQGIGEKLFF
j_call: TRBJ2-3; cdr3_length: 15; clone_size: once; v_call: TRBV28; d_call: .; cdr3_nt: TGTGCCAGCAGTCTCGGCGGGACCCCGCGGGATACGCAGTATTTT; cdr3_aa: CASSLGGTPRDTQYF
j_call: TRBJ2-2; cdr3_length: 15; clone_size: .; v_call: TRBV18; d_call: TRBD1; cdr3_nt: TGTGCCAGCTCACCCGTTGCACAGGGGCTCGGGGAGCTGTTTTTT; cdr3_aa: CASSPVAQGLGELFF
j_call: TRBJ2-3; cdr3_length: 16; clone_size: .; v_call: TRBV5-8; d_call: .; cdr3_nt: TGTGCCAGCACAAAACCAGGACAGTTATTCACAGATACGCAGTATTTT; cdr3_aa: CASTKPGQLFTDTQYF
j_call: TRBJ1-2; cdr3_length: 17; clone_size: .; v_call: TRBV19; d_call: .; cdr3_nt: TGTGCCAGTAGTATAGCCCCTCCCGGGACGGCAAACTATGGCTACACCTTC; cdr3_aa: CASSIAPPGTANYGYTF
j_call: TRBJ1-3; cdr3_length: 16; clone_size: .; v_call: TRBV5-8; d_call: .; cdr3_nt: TGTGCCAGCAGCTTGGGAGTAGGTAGCTCTGGAAACACCATATATTTT; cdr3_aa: CASSLGVGSSGNTIYF
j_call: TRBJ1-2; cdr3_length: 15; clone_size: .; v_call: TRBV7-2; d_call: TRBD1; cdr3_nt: TGTGCCAGCAGCATCGGGACAGCTTACCCCTATGGCTACACCTTC; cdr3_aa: CASSIGTAYPYGYTF
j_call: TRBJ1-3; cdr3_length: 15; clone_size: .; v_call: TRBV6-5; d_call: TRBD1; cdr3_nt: TGTGCCAGCAGACCAACCGACAGGGACAGAAACACCATATATTTT; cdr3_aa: CASRPTDRDRNTIYF
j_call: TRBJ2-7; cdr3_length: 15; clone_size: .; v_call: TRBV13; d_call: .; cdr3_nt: TGTGCCAGCAGCTCTCCCGGCCAGGGGTTGCACGAGCAGTACTTC; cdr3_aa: CASSSPGQGLHEQYF
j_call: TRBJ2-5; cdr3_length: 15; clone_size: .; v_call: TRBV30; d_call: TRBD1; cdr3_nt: TGTGCCTGGAGAAGCGGACAGGGACCCACCGGGACCCAGTACTTC; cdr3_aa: CAWRSGQGPTGTQYF
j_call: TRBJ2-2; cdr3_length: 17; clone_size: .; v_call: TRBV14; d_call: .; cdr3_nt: TGTGCCAGCACCCTCAGGGGTGGCCGCCTAGGCACCGGGGAGCTGTTTTTT; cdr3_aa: CASTLRGGRLGTGELFF
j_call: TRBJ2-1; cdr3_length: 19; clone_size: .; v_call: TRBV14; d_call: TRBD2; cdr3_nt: TGTGCCAGCAGCCAAGATGGGTCAGGGAGCGGGAGTTGGTACAATGAGCAGTTCTTC; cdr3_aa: CASSQDGSGSGSWYNEQFF
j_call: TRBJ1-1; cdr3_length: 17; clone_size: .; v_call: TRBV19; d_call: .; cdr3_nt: TGTGCCAGTAGTACCGCTGTTATCACAGGGCGGTCCACTGAAGCTTTCTTT; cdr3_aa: CASSTAVITGRSTEAFF
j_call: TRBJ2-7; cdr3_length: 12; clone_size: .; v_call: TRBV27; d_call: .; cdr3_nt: TGTGCCAGCGGTCTCGAGAGCTACGAGCAGTACTTC; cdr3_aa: CASGLESYEQYF
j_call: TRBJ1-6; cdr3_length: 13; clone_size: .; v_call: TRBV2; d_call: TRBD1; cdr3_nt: TGTGCCAGCAGCCAGGGGGGTGGGTCACCCCTCCACTTT; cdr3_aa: CASSQGGGSPLHF
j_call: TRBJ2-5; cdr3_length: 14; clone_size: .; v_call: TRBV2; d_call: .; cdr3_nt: TGTGCCAGCAGTGACCAACAGTACCAAGAGACCCAGTACTTC; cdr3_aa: CASSDQQYQETQYF
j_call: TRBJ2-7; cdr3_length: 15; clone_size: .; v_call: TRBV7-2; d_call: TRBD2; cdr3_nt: TGTGCCAGCAGCTTTGGCGGGGGGCCGGTCTACGAGCAGTACTTC; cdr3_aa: CASSFGGGPVYEQYF
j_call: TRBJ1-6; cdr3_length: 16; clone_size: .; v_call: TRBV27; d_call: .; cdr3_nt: TGTGCCAGCAGTTCCCGGGACGCAGCAGACAATTCACCCCTCCACTTT; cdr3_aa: CASSSRDAADNSPLHF
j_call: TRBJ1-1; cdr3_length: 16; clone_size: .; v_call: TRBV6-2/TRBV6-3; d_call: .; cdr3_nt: TGTGCCAGCAGTTACCGGGGCCCCCTTGTAAGCACTGAAGCTTTCTTT; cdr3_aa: CASSYRGPLVSTEAFF
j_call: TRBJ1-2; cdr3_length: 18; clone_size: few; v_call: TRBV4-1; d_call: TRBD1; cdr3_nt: TGCGCCAGCAGCCAAGCTTGGACAGGGAGCGGCACGAACTATGGCTACACCTTC; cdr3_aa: CASSQAWTGSGTNYGYTF
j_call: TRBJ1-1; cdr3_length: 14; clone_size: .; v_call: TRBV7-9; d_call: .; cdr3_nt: TGTGCCAGCAGCGTTCGTACGCCGAACACTGAAGCTTTCTTT; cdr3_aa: CASSVRTPNTEAFF
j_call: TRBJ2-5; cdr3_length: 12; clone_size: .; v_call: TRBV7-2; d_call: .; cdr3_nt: TGTGCCAGCAGCTTCTATGGAGAGACCCAGTACTTC; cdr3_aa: CASSFYGETQYF
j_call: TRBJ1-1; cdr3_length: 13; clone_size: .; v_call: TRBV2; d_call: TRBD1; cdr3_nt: TGTGCCAGCAATGGACAGGGAGACACTGAAGCTTTCTTT; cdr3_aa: CASNGQGDTEAFF
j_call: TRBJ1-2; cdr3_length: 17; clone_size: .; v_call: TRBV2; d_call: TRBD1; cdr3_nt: TGTGCCAGCAGTCACTCCCCCGGGACAGGGGTTAACTATGGCTACACCTTC; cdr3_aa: CASSHSPGTGVNYGYTF
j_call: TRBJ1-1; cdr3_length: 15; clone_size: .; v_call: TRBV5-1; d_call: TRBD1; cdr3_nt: TGCGCCAGCAGCTTAACCGGGACAGTGAACACTGAAGCTTTCTTT; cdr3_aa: CASSLTGTVNTEAFF
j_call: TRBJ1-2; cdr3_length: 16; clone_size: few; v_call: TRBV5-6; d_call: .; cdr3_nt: TGTGCCAGCAGCTTGGTCTGGGGTCAGACTAACTATGGCTACACCTTC; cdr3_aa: CASSLVWGQTNYGYTF
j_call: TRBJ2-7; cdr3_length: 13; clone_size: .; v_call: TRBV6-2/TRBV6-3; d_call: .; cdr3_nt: TGTGCCAGCAGTTACTCCACTACTTACGAGCAGTACTTC; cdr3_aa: CASSYSTTYEQYF
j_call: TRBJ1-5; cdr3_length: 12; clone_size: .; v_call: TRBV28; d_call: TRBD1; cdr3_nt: TGTGCCAGCCGACAGGGGAATCAGCCCCAGCATTTT; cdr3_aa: CASRQGNQPQHF
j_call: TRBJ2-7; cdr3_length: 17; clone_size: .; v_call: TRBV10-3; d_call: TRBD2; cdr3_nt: TGTGCCATCAGTGGGACTAGCGGGAAAGCCGCGGGCTACGAGCAGTACTTC; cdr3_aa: CAISGTSGKAAGYEQYF
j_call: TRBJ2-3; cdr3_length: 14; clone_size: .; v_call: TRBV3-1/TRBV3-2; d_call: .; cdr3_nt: TGTGCCAGCAGCCAAGATCAGTCTAGCGATACGCAGTATTTT; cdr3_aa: CASSQDQSSDTQYF
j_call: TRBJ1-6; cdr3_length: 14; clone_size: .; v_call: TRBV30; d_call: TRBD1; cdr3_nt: TGTGCCTGGAGGGGGGGACAGGACCCTGCTCCCCTCCACTTT; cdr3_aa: CAWRGGQDPAPLHF
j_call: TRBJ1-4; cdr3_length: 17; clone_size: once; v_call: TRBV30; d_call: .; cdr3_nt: TGTGCCTGGAGTGCGGGGGGGAAGTTTCCCCGAAATGAAAAACTGTTTTTT; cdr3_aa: CAWSAGGKFPRNEKLFF
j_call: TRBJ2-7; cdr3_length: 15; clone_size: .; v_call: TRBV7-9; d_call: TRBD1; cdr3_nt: TGTGCCAGCAGCTCCGAACAGGGGGACGGCGGCGAGCAGTACTTC; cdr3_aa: CASSSEQGDGGEQYF
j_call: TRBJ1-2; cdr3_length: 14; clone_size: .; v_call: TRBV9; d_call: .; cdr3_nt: TGTGCCAGCAGCGTAAACGGACAGTCGGCTGGCTACACCTTC; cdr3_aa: CASSVNGQSAGYTF
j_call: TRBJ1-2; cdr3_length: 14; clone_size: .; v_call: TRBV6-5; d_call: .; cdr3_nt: TGTGCCAGCAGCGTAGGACAGCCTAACTATGGCTACACCTTC; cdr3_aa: CASSVGQPNYGYTF
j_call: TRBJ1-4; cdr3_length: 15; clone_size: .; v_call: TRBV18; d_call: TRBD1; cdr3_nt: TGTGCCAGCTCACCACAGGGGGCGACGAATGAAAAACTGTTTTTT; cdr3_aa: CASSPQGATNEKLFF
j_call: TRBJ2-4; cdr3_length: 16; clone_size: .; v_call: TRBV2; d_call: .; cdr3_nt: TGTGCCAGCACCAGCCATAGCGGACTAGCCAAAAACATTCAGTACTTC; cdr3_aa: CASTSHSGLAKNIQYF
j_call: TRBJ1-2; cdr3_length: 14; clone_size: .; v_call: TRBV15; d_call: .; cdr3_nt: TGTGCCACCAGCAGAGAGGCAGGCTTCTATGGCTACACCTTC; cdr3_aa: CATSREAGFYGYTF
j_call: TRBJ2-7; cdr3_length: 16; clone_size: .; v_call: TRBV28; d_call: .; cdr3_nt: TGTGCCAGCAGTTACCCCCCCCTCTACGGGGGGCACGAGCAGTACTTC; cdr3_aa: CASSYPPLYGGHEQYF
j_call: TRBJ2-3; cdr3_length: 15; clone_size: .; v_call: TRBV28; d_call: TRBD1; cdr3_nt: TGTGCCAGCACCTTACAGGGACAGGGGACAGATACGCAGTATTTT; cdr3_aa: CASTLQGQGTDTQYF
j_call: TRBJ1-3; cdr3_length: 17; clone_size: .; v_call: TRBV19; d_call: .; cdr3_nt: TGTGCCAGTAGTCGACGGACTCCGAACCGCTCTGGAAACACCATATATTTT; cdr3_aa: CASSRRTPNRSGNTIYF
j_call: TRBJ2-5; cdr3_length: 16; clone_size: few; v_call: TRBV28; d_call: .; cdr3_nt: TGTGCCAGCAGTTTTTTGGGTGGCAGGAGGCAAGAGACCCAGTACTTC; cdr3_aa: CASSFLGGRRQETQYF
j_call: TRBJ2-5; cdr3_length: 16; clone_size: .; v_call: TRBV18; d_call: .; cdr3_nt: TGTGCCAGCTCACCAGATGTGGGCACAGGTCAAGAGACCCAGTACTTC; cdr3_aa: CASSPDVGTGQETQYF
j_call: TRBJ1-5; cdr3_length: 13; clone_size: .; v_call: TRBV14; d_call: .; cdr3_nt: TGTGCCAGCAGCCACCCGGGGGGTCAGCCCCAGCATTTT; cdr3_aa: CASSHPGGQPQHF
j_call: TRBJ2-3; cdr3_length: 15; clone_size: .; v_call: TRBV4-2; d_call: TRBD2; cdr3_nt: TGTGCCAGCAGCCAAGGGACTAGCGGGGACTATACGCAGTATTTT; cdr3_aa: CASSQGTSGDYTQYF
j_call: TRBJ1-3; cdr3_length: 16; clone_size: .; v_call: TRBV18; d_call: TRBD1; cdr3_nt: TGTGCCAGCTCATTCGGACAGGCCTCCTCTGGAAACACCATATATTTT; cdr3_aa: CASSFGQASSGNTIYF
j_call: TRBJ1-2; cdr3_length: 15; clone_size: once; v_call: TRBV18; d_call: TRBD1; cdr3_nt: TGTGCCAGCTCACCCCAGGGACAGGGGGGAGATGGCTACACCTTC; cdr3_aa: CASSPQGQGGDGYTF
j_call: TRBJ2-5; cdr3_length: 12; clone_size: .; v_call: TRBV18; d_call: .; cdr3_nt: TGTGCCAGCTCATCGTACCAAGAGACCCAGTACTTC; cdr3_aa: CASSSYQETQYF
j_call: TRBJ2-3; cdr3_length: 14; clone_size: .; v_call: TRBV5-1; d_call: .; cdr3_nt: TGCGCCAGCAGCTTGGAGACTTCTGGGCGGGCGCAGTATTTT; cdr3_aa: CASSLETSGRAQYF
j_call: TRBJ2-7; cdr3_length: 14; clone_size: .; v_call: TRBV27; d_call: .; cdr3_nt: TGTGCCAGCAGTTTCCCCGGGCCAATCTACGAGCAGTACTTC; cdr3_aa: CASSFPGPIYEQYF
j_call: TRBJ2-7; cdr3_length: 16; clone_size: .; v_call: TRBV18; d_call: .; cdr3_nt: TGTGCCAGCTCACCACGGAGCCAGGGGAACCCCTACGAGCAGTACTTC; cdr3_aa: CASSPRSQGNPYEQYF
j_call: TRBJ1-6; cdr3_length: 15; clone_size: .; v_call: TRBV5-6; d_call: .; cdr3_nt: TGTGCCAGCAGCTTCACGAGCTCCTATAATTCACCCCTCCACTTT; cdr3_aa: CASSFTSSYNSPLHF
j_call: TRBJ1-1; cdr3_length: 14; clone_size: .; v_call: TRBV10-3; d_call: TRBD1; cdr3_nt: TGTGCCATCAGTGATGGCTTCCAGGGGGCTGAAGCTTTCTTT; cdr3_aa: CAISDGFQGAEAFF
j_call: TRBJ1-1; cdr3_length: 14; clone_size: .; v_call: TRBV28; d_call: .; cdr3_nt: TGTGCCAGCAGTTTATTCGGACGGAACACTGAAGCTTTCTTT; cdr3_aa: CASSLFGRNTEAFF